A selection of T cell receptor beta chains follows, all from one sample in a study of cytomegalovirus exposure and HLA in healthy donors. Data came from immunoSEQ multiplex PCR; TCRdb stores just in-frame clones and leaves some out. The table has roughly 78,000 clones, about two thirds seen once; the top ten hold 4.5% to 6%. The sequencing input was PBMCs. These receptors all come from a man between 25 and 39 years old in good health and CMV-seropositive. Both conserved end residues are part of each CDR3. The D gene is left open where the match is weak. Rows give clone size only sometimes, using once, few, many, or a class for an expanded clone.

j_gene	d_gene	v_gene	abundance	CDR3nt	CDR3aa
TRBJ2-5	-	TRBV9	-	TGTGCCAGCAGCGACGAGGCTTTACAGACCCAGTACTTC	CASSDEALQTQYF
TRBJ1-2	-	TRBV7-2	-	TGTGCCAGCAGCCCGCCGACAGTTGGAAGCTATGGCTACACCTTC	CASSPPTVGSYGYTF
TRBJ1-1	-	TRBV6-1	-	TGTGCCAGCAGTGCACAGGAGACTAACACTGAAGCTTTCTTT	CASSAQETNTEAFF
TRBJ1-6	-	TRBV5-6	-	TGTGCCAGCGGGACAACCCCCGACTATAATTCACCCCTCCACTTT	CASGTTPDYNSPLHF
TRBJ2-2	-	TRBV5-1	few	TGCGCCAGCAGCTTGGAAGCTAACACCGGGGAGCTGTTTTTT	CASSLEANTGELFF
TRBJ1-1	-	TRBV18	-	TGTGCCAGCTCACCACGGCCAGGGGAAACTGAAGCTTTCTTT	CASSPRPGETEAFF
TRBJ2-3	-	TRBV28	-	TGTGCCAGCAGCTTAGCGGTACTCACAGATACGCAGTATTTT	CASSLAVLTDTQYF
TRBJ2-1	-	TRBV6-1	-	TGTGCCAGCAGTGAAGGGGAGGGGGGGAATGAGCAGTTCTTC	CASSEGEGGNEQFF
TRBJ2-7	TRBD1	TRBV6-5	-	TGTGCCAGCAGCCCCCGGACAGGGAGGTCCTACGAGCAGTACTTC	CASSPRTGRSYEQYF
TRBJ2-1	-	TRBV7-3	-	TGTGCCAGCAGCCCACAGGGCGGCTCCTACAATGAGCAGTTCTTC	CASSPQGGSYNEQFF
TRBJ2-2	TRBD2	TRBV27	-	TGTGCCAGCAGGACTAGCGGGAGGACCACCGGGGAGCTGTTTTTT	CASRTSGRTTGELFF
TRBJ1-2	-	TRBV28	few	TGTGCCAGCAGTCCCCTCAAGGGGCGGCGAGGCTATGGCTACACCTTC	CASSPLKGRRGYGYTF
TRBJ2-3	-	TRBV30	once	TGTGCCTGGAGTGTAGATGGGAGAAGCACAGATACGCAGTATTTT	CAWSVDGRSTDTQYF
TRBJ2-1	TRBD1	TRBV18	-	TGTGCCAGCTCACCAGCCGCTTCACAGGGGGCGGTCTACAATGAGCAGTTCTTC	CASSPAASQGAVYNEQFF
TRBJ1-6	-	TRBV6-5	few	TGTGCCAGCAGTTTTCGGACAGTTAATTCACCCCTCCACTTT	CASSFRTVNSPLHF
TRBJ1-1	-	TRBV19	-	TGTGCCAGTAGTATAGGGGGGGGGTTATTGAACACTGAAGCTTTCTTT	CASSIGGGLLNTEAFF
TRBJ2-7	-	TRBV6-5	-	TGTGCCAGCAGTTATGACGACCCTAGGCGGTCCTACGAGCAGTACTTC	CASSYDDPRRSYEQYF
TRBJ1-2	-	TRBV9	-	TGTGCCAGCAGCGTAGCGCCAGAAACTAACTATGGCTACACCTTC	CASSVAPETNYGYTF
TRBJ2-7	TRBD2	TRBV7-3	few	TGTGCCAGCAGCTTAAACGGGGGGGCCGGGTACGAGCAGTACTTC	CASSLNGGAGYEQYF
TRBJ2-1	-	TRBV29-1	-	TGCAGCGTGGTAGCTCGTTCGGACAATGAGCAGTTCTTC	CSVVARSDNEQFF
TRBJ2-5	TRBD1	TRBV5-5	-	TGTGCCAGCAGCGTAGGACAGGGGTACCAAGAGACCCAGTACTTC	CASSVGQGYQETQYF
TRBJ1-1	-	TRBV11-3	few	TGTGCCAGCAGCTTAGATTCTACAGGGTACTTGGCTGAAGCTTTCTTT	CASSLDSTGYLAEAFF
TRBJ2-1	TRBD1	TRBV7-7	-	TGTGCCAGCAGGGCCGGGACAGGGCATCCCGATGAGCAGTTCTTC	CASRAGTGHPDEQFF
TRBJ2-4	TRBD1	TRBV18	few	TGTGCCAGCTCACCACAGGACAGGGCGGTCAAAAACATTCAGTACTTC	CASSPQDRAVKNIQYF
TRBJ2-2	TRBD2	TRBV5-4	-	TGTGCCAGCAGCAGTTGGGGACTAGCGGGAGACGTCGGGGAGCTGTTTTTT	CASSSWGLAGDVGELFF
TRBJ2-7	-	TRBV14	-	TGTGCCAGCAGTTTTGCCAAAACAGGGAGCGAGCAGTACTTC	CASSFAKTGSEQYF
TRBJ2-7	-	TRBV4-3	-	TGCGCCAGCAGCCAAGATAGGTGGGCGGGGACCTACGAGCAGTACTTC	CASSQDRWAGTYEQYF
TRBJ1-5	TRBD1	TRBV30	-	TGTGCCTGGAGCCGGGACAGGGATCAGCCCCAGCATTTT	CAWSRDRDQPQHF
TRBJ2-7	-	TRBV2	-	TGTGCCAGCAGTGGCGATAGCTGGTCCTACGAGCAGTACTTC	CASSGDSWSYEQYF
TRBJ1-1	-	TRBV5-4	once	TGTGCCAGCAGCTTGACAGGGCAGAACACTGAAGCTTTCTTT	CASSLTGQNTEAFF
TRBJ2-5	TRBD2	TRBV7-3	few	TGTGCCAGCAGCCTAGCGGGAGGGCATGTTGAGACCCAGTACTTC	CASSLAGGHVETQYF
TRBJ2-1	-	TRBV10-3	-	TGTGCCATCAGCGAAAACGGAGACCAAGAGCAGTTCTTC	CAISENGDQEQFF
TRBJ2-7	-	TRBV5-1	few	TGCGCCAGCATTCCAAACCCGGGCAGTGGACCGGGGGAGCAGTACTTC	CASIPNPGSGPGEQYF
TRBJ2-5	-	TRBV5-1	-	TGCGCCAGCAGCTTGGACAGGGTCGGCCAAGAGACCCAGTACTTC	CASSLDRVGQETQYF
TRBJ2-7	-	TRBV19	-	TGTGCCAGTAGTGGTGGGGGAGTGCGGGGCGAGCAGTACTTC	CASSGGGVRGEQYF
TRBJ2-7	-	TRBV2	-	TGTGCCAGCAGTGGTGGGCAGGTCCCCTCCTACGAGCAGTACTTC	CASSGGQVPSYEQYF
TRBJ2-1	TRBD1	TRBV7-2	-	TGTGCCAGCAGCCTCAACTTCAGGGGGAACAATGAGCAGTTCTTC	CASSLNFRGNNEQFF